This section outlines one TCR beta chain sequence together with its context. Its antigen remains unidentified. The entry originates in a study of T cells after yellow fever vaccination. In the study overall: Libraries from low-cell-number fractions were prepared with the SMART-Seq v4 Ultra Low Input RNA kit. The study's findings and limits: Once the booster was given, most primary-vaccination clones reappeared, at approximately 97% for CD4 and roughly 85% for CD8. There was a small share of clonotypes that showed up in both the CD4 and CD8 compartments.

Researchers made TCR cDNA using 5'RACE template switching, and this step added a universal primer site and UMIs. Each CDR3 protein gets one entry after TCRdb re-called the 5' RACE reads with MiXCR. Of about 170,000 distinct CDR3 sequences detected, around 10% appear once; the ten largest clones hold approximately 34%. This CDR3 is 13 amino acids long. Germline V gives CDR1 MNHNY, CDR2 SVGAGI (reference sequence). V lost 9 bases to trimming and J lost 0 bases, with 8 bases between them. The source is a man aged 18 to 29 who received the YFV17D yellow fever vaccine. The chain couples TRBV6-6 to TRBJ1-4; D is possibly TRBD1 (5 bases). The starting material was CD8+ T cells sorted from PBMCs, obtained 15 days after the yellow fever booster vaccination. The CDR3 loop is CARGHTTNEKLFF. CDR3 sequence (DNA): TGTGCCAGGGGGCATACAACTAATGAAAAACTGTTTTTT.